The 3 T cell receptor beta chains below were found in one sample sequenced in a study of breast tumors, draining lymph nodes, adjacent tissues. TCRdb fed the multiplex PCR reads into MiXCR, producing one record per CDR3 protein. Of hundreds of thousands of distinct CDR3 sequences in the sample, approximately 30% were seen once. Breast cancer patients provided tissue from their axillary draining lymph nodes. What was sequenced was axillary lymph node tissue. Source of these receptors: a female donor with breast cancer. Some clones in this sample may be carry-over from other donors' samples.

V gene TRBV29-1 combines with J gene TRBJ2-7; the D gene is possibly TRBD1 (6 bases). Per germline, CDR1 SQVTM and CDR2 ANQGSEA. The CDR3 is 14 amino acids. V shed 1 base and J shed 3 bases, with 13 bases lying between them. The CDR3 sequence: CSVEVPGHLYEQYF. The CDR3 DNA is TGCAGCGTTGAAGTACCGGGACACCTCTACGAGCAGTACTTC.

This clonotype appeared a few times. It may be a read error: a sequence one base away is much more abundant. The conserved final phenylalanine or tryptophan is absent from the CDR3, which likely points to a read error. The chain links TRBV3-1 to TRBJ2-7, with D unclear. V shed 4 bases and J shed 3 bases, with 10 bases lying between them. CDR1 LGHDT and CDR2 YNNKEL come from the germline V gene (reference sequence). The CDR3 contains 13 residues. The CDR3 nucleotides are TGTGCCAGCAGCCCCCCTGGCCACTACGAGCAGTACCTC. Translating gives CASSPPGHYEQYL.

This clonotype occurred many times. The chain couples TRBV7-2 to TRBJ2-1; 7 bases match TRBD2. The CDR3 length is 13 residues. V gave up 8 bases and J gave up 7 bases; unmatched junction bases: 8. The germline V gene has CDR1 SGHTA and CDR2 FQGNSA. CDR3 amino acids: CASGRESRNEQFF. The CDR3, as DNA: TGTGCCAGCGGGCGGGAGTCTCGGAATGAGCAGTTCTTC.